The 24 T cell receptor beta chains given below trace back to one sample, sequenced in a study of blood T cell repertoires in COVID-19. Clones were read by immunoSEQ multiplex PCR, and TCRdb kept only the in-frame ones, dropping some. Of 100,000 or so clones listed, almost 85% are singletons. The sequencing input was peripheral blood. These receptor sequences come from a man aged 50-59 years with active or convalescent COVID-19.

The genes are TRBV6-6 and TRBJ2-6; D is possibly TRBD2 (5 bases). The CDR3 is 16 amino acids. The germline V gene has CDR1 MNHNY and CDR2 SVGAGI (reference sequence). Trimming cost V 7 bases and J 0 bases, with 13 bases left between them. The CDR3 region has the DNA TGTGCCAGCACCCCCGGTGAGGGCTCTGGGGCCAACGTCCTGACTTTC. Amino acid sequence: CASTPGEGSGANVLTF.

This chain joins TRBV18 and TRBJ2-1, with D perhaps matching TRBD1 (10 bases). Germline V gene data show CDR1 as KGHSH and CDR2 as LQKENI. The V end was cut by 0 bases, the J end by 9 bases, with 18 bases between. The CDR3 has 16 residues. Here the CDR3 reads CASSPPIAGDRGEQFF. The CDR3 DNA reads as TGTGCCAGCTCACCACCCATAGCGGGGGACAGGGGTGAGCAGTTCTTC.

V usage is TRBV27 and J usage is TRBJ2-7, with 11 bases matching TRBD1. V gave up 5 bases and J gave up 5 bases; unmatched junction bases: 5. The length of the CDR3 is 14 residues. Germline CDR1 and CDR2: MNHEY and SMNVEV (reference sequence). CDR3 sequence (DNA): TGTGCCAGCAGTCAGGACAGGGGGCGCGACGAGCAGTACTTC. Translation: CASSQDRGRDEQYF.

Relative to its sample, this clone is medium-sized. This chain joins TRBV5-1 and TRBJ1-4; 12 bases align to TRBD1. The CDR3 covers 17 residues. V gave up 5 bases and J gave up 6 bases; unmatched junction bases: 11. In germline, CDR1 is SGHRS, CDR2 YFSETQ. The CDR3 DNA follows: TGCGCCAGCAGTTCCGGGACAGGGGGCTCGGCGGATGAAAAACTGTTTTTT. Protein: CASSSGTGGSADEKLFF.

The CDR3 DNA follows: TGCGCCAGCAGCTTACAGGGGGCTCCCTCTGGGGCCAACGTCCTGACTTTC. Translated: CASSLQGAPSGANVLTF. V gene TRBV5-1 combines with J gene TRBJ2-6; 9 bases are shared with TRBD1. The trim removed 2 bases at V and 0 bases at J, leaving 3 bases unmatched. This CDR3 comprises 17 residues. Germline V gene lookup returns CDR1 SGHRS and CDR2 YFSETQ.

The genes are TRBV5-4 and TRBJ2-3; possible D gene TRBD2, 6 bases. The CDR3 consists of 15 residues. V shed 4 bases and J shed 5 bases, with 17 bases lying between them. Germline CDR1 reads SGHNT; CDR2 reads YYREEE (reference sequence). This CDR3 reads CASSGMLAGRDTQYF. The CDR3 nucleotides read TGTGCCAGCAGCGGGATGCTGGCGGGGAGAGATACGCAGTATTTT.

The chain couples TRBV4-3 to TRBJ1-5; D is unclear. V lost 0 bases to trimming and J lost 2 bases, with 11 bases between them. The CDR3 sequence is 16 residues long. Germline V gives CDR1 LGHNA, CDR2 YSLEER. The CDR3 region has the DNA TGCGCCAGCAGCCAAGATGGAGGGTCGGGCAATCAGCCCCAGCATTTT. It yields the protein CASSQDGGSGNQPQHF.

The rearrangement links TRBV4-3 to TRBJ2-3; 7 bases line up with TRBD2. Unmatched junction bases numbered 3, after V lost 1 base and J lost 2 bases. Germline V gene sequence: CDR1 LGHNA, CDR2 YSLEER. The length of the CDR3 is 15 residues. The CDR3 is CASSQGGGLTDTQYF. DNA of the CDR3: TGCGCCAGCAGCCAAGGGGGGGGACTCACAGATACGCAGTATTTT.

Remarks on this clone: This same CDR3 is encoded by further DNA sequences in the sample. V is TRBV18 and J is TRBJ2-6; no definite D call. CDR1 and CDR2 from the germline V gene are KGHSH and LQKENI. Trimming took off 5 bases at V and 1 base at J, with 12 bases between the two ends. CDR3 length: 16 amino acids. The CDR3 sequence is CASSSLAGSGANVLTF. The CDR3 DNA sequence: TGTGCCAGCTCATCCCTCGCAGGTTCTGGGGCCAACGTCCTGACTTTC. The complete variable domain, with remaining parts taken from reference TRBV18 and TRBJ2-6, reads NAGVMQNPRHLVRRRGQEARLRCSPMKGHSHVYWYRQLPEEGLKFMVYLQKENIIDESGMPKERFSAEFPKEGPSILRIQQVVRGDSAAYFCASSSLAGSGANVLTFGAGSRLTVL.

The chain carries TRBV11-2 and TRBJ2-7; 9 bases line up with TRBD1. Trimming removed 1 base from V and 4 bases from J; junction bases left unmatched: 5. The germline gives CDR1 SGHAT, CDR2 FQNNGV. CDR3 length: 15 amino acids. The CDR3 sequence: CASSLVLGQGYEQYF. The CDR3 bases are TGTGCCAGCAGCTTAGTTTTAGGACAGGGGTACGAGCAGTACTTC.

This clone has only a few counts. The V call is TRBV10-1, the J call TRBJ2-1; 10 bases are a match to TRBD1. This CDR3 has 13 residues. The junction had 8 bases not matched to a gene; V was cut back by 9 bases and J by 9 bases. Germline CDR1 and CDR2: WNHNN and SYGVQD (reference sequence). CDR3 amino acids: CASGTGAPSEQFF. The CDR3 DNA follows: TGCGCCAGTGGGACAGGGGCACCGAGTGAGCAGTTCTTC.

This clone was seen once. This sequence joins TRBV3-1 (or the pseudogene TRBV3-2) and TRBJ2-1, with 7 bases matching TRBD1. CDR1 LGHDT and CDR2 YNNKEL come from the germline V gene (reference sequence). This CDR3 has 15 amino acids. V lost 5 bases, J lost 1 base, and 5 bases stayed unmatched. The CDR3 DNA is TGTGCCAGCAGCGGGACAGCTATTTCCTACAATGAGCAGTTCTTC. Translation: CASSGTAISYNEQFF.

V gene TRBV3-1 (or the pseudogene TRBV3-2) combines with J gene TRBJ1-6; TRBD1 is a possible D gene (5 bases). CDR3 size: 12 residues. Looked up from germline, CDR1 is LGHDT and CDR2 is YNNKEL (reference sequence). Trimming took 8 bases from V and 5 from J, leaving 7 bases between them. The CDR3 sequence: CASGGNNSPLHF. Written as DNA, the CDR3 is TGTGCCAGCGGGGGGAATAATTCACCCCTCCACTTT.

The CDR3 protein is CASSNRGLMAFF. Written as DNA, the CDR3 is TGTGCCAGCAGCAACAGGGGTTTGATGGCTTTCTTT. The chain uses TRBV13 and TRBJ1-1; TRBD1 matches at 7 bases. The CDR3 has 12 amino acids. J was trimmed by 11 bases and V by 5 bases; bases with no gene match: 8. Germline values: CDR1 PRHDT, CDR2 FYEKMQ (reference sequence).

The chain employs TRBV2 and TRBJ1-4, with TRBD1 identical over 7 bases. Per the germline V gene, CDR1 is SNHLY and CDR2 is FYNNEI. There are 14 residues in the CDR3. Trimming took 6 bases from V and 7 from J; bases not matched to a gene: 8. As DNA, the CDR3 is TGTGCCAGCAGGGCGACAGGGTCGGGTGAAAAACTGTTTTTT. It is translated as CASRATGSGEKLFF. Variable domain in full (rest from reference TRBV2 and TRBJ1-4): EPEVTQTPSHQVTQMGQEVILRCVPISNHLYFYWYRQILGQKVEFLVSFYNNEISEKSEIFDDQFSVERPDGSNFTLKIRSTKLEDSAMYFCASRATGSGEKLFFGSGTQLSVL.

The V call is TRBV7-8, the J call TRBJ1-5, with 7 bases matching TRBD1. This CDR3 has 14 amino acids. The trim removed 3 bases at V and 7 bases at J, leaving 6 bases unmatched. Germline assignment: CDR1 SGHVS and CDR2 FQNEAQ. CDR3 residues: CASSFDRVGQPQHF. As DNA, the CDR3 is TGTGCCAGCAGCTTTGACAGGGTCGGACAGCCCCAGCATTTT.

This clone was picked up one time. The chain couples TRBV30 to TRBJ1-1, with D perhaps matching TRBD1 (5 bases). Germline V gene sequence: CDR1 GTSNPN, CDR2 SVGIG (reference sequence). Deletions cut 3 bases from V and 0 bases from J, with 14 bases between. The CDR3 is made up of 15 amino acids. CDR3 region: CAWRGQGYMNTEAFF. The CDR3 nucleotides read TGTGCCTGGAGGGGCCAGGGATATATGAACACTGAAGCTTTCTTT.

The chain joins TRBV6-5 to TRBJ1-3, with 8 bases aligning to TRBD1. Germline loops: CDR1 MNHEY, CDR2 SVGAGI. V trimming: 8 bases; J trimming: 4 bases; junction bases outside the gene matches: 7. CDR3 size: 14 residues. As DNA, the CDR3 is TGTGCCAGCCCTGACAGGGGAGGAGGAAACACCATATATTTT. Translation: CASPDRGGGNTIYF.

This clone occurred once. A junction boundary mismatches the germline segment, possibly from a read error. The genes are TRBV20-1 and TRBJ1-2; tentatively, D is TRBD1 (6 bases). This CDR3 contains 10 residues. Germline V gives CDR1 DFQATT, CDR2 SNEGSKA (reference sequence). DNA for the CDR3: TGCAGTGCTAGATCAGGGGCGCCTTGCTTC. Translated: CSARSGAPCF.

This sequence joins TRBV3-1 (or the pseudogene TRBV3-2) and TRBJ2-3; the D gene is possibly TRBD2 (5 bases). CDR3 size: 14 residues. The ends were cut back, 4 bases at V and 2 bases at J, with 10 bases in the middle. Germline V gives CDR1 LGHDT, CDR2 YNNKEL (reference sequence). The CDR3 here is CASSPWGATDTQYF. CDR3 in DNA: TGTGCCAGCAGCCCGTGGGGAGCCACAGATACGCAGTATTTT.

The chain uses TRBV30 and TRBJ1-1; 7 bases fit TRBD1. The V gene's germline CDR1 is GTSNPN and CDR2 SVGIG (reference sequence). With V trimmed by 2 bases and J by 3 bases, 0 bases remained unmatched. The CDR3 sequence is 12 residues long. DNA for the CDR3: TGTGCCTGGAGTCAGGGGGACACTGAAGCTTTCTTT. Translated: CAWSQGDTEAFF.

The V call is TRBV3-1 (or the pseudogene TRBV3-2), the J call TRBJ1-3, with TRBD1 matching over 7 bases. There are 16 residues in the CDR3. J was trimmed by 4 bases and V by 3 bases; bases with no gene match: 9. Germline V gene sequence: CDR1 LGHDT, CDR2 YNNKEL (reference sequence). The CDR3 sequence is CASSQGQFSLGNTIYF. CDR3 coding DNA: TGTGCCAGCAGCCAGGGACAGTTCTCGCTGGGAAACACCATATATTTT.

CDR3: CASQGVLSNQPQHF. CDR3 in DNA: TGTGCCAGCCAGGGGGTCCTTAGCAATCAGCCCCAGCATTTT. The chain joins TRBV19 to TRBJ1-5, with TRBD1 matching over 7 bases. The CDR3 is 14 amino acids. Trimming cost V 9 bases and J 0 bases; bases outside gene matches: 5. Looked up from germline, CDR1 is LNHDA and CDR2 is SQIVND (reference sequence).

This clone was recorded once. V gene TRBV2 combines with J gene TRBJ1-2; TRBD1 is a possible D gene (5 bases). The CDR3 loop spans 15 amino acids. Germline CDR1 is SNHLY and CDR2 is FYNNEI. Trimming shortened V by 0 bases and J by 3 bases, and 11 bases separated the two germline ends. DNA for the CDR3: TGTGCCAGCAGTGAAGCGCCGGGGGTTGACTATGGCTACACCTTC. This codes for CASSEAPGVDYGYTF.